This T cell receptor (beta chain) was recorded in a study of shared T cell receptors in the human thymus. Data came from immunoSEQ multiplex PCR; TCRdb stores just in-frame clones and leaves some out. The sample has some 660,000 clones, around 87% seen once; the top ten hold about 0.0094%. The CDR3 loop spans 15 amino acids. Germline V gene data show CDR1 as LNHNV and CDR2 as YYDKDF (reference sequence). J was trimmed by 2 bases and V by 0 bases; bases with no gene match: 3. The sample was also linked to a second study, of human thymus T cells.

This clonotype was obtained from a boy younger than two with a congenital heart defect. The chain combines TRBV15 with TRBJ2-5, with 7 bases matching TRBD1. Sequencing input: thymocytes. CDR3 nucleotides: TGTGCCACCAGCAGAGAAGGGGGCGTTCAAGAGACCCAGTACTTC. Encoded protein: CATSREGGVQETQYF.